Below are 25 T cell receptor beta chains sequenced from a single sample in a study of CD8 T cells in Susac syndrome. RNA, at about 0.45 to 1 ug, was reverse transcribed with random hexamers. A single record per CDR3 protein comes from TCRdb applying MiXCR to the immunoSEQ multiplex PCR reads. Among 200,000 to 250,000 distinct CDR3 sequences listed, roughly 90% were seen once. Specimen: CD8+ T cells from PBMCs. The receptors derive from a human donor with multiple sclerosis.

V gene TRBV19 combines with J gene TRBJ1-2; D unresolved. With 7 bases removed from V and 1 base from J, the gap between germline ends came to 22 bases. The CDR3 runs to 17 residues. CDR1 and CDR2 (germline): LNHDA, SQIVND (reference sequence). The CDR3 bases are TGTGCCAGTACCCCTGGGAGATCTTACTTTCTTAACTATGGCTACACCTTC. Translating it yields CASTPGRSYFLNYGYTF.

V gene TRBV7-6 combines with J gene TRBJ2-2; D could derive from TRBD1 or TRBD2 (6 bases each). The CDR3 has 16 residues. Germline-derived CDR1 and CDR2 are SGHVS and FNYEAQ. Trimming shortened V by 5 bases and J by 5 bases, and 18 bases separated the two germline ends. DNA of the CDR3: TGTGCCAGCAGCCTATATGGGGGGCTGGGGACCGGGGAGCTGTTTTTT. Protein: CASSLYGGLGTGELFF.

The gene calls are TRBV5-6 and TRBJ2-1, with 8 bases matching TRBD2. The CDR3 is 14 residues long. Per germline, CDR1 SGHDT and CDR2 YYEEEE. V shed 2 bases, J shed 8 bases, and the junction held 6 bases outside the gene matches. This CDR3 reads CASSFSGGGDEQFF. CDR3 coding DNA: TGTGCCAGCAGCTTTTCGGGGGGGGGAGATGAGCAGTTCTTC.

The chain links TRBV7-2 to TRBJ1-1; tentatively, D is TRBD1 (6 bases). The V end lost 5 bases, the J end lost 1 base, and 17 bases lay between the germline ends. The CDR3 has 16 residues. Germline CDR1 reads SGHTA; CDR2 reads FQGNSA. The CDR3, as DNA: TGTGCCAGCAGCCACATAATGGAGACAGGGAACACTGAAGCTTTCTTT. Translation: CASSHIMETGNTEAFF. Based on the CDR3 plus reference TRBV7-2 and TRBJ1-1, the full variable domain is GAGVSQSPSNKVTEKGKDVELRCDPISGHTALYWYRQSLGQGLEFLIYFQGNSAPDKSGLPSDRFSAERTGGSVSTLTIQRTQQEDSAVYLCASSHIMETGNTEAFFGQGTRLTVV.

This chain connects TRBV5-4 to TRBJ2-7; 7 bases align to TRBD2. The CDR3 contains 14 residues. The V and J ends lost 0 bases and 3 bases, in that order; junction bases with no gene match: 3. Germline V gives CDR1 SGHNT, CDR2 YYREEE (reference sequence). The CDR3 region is CASSLEGGIYEQYF. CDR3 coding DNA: TGTGCCAGCAGCTTGGAGGGAGGGATCTACGAGCAGTACTTC.

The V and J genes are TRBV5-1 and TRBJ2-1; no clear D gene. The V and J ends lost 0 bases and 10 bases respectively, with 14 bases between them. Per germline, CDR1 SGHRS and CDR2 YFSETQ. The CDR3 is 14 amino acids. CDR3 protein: CASSLVAPGGEQFF. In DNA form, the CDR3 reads TGCGCCAGCAGCTTGGTAGCCCCGGGTGGGGAGCAGTTCTTC.

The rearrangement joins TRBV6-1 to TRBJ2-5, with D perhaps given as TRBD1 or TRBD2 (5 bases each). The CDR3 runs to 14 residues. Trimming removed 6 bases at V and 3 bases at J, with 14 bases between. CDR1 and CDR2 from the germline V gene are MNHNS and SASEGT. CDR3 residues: CASSTGRFEETQYF. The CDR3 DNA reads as TGTGCCAGCAGCACGGGACGGTTCGAAGAGACCCAGTACTTC.

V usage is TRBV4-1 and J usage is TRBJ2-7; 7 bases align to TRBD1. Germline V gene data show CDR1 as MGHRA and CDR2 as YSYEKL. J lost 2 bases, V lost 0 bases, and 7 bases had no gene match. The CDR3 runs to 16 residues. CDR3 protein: CASSQEEGDRPYEQYF. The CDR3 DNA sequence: TGCGCCAGCAGCCAAGAGGAAGGGGACAGACCCTACGAGCAGTACTTC.

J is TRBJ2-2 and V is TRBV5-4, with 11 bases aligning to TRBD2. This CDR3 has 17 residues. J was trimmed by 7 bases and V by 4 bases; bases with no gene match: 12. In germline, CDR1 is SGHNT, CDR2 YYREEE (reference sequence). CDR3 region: CASSPWASGGLVGELFF. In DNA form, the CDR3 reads TGTGCCAGCAGCCCATGGGCTAGCGGGGGGCTGGTCGGGGAGCTGTTTTTT. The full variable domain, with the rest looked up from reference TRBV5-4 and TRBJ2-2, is ETGVTQSPTHLIKTRGQQVTLRCSSQSGHNTVSWYQQALGQGPQFIFQYYREEENGRGNFPPRFSGLQFPNYSSELNVNALELDDSALYLCASSPWASGGLVGELFFGEGSRLTVL.

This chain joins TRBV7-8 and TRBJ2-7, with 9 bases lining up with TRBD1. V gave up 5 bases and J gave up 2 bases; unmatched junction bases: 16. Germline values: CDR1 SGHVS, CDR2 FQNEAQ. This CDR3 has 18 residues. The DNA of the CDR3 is TGTGCCAGCAGCGGAAAGACCTACGGGACAGGGATAGCCTACGAGCAGTACTTC. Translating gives CASSGKTYGTGIAYEQYF.

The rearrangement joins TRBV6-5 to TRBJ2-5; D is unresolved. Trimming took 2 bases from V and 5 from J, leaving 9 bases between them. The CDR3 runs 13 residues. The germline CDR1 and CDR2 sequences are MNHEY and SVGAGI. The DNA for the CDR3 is TGTGCCAGCAGTTACGCCGAGGTGGAGACCCAGTACTTC. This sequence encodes CASSYAEVETQYF.

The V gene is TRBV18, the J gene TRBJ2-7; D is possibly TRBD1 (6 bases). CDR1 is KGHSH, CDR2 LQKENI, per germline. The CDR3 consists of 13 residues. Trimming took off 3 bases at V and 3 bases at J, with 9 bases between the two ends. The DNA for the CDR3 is TGTGCCAGCTCACCGCAGGGGCACTACGAGCAGTACTTC. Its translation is CASSPQGHYEQYF.

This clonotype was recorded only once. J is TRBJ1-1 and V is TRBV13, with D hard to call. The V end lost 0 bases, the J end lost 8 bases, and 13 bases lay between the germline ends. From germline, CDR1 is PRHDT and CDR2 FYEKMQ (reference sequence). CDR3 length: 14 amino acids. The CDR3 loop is CASSLGRPAQEAFF. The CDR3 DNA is TGTGCCAGCAGCTTAGGGCGGCCTGCACAGGAAGCTTTCTTT.

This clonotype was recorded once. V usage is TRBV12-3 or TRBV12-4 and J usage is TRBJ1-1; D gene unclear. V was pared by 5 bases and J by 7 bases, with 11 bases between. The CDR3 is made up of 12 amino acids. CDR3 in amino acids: CASSPTVGEAFF. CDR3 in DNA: TGTGCCAGCAGTCCCACCGTAGGTGAAGCTTTCTTT.

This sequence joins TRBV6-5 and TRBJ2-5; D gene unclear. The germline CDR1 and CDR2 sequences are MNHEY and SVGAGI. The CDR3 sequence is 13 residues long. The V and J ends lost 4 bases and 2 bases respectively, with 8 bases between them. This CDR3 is CASSLVRQETQYF. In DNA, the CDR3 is TGTGCCAGCAGTTTGGTGAGGCAAGAGACCCAGTACTTC.

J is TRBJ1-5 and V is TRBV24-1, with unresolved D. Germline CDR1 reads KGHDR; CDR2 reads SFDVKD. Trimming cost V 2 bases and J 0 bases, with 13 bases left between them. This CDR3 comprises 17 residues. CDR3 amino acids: CATSDSRHVYSNQPQHF. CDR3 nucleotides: TGTGCCACCAGTGATTCTAGACATGTTTATAGCAATCAGCCCCAGCATTTT.

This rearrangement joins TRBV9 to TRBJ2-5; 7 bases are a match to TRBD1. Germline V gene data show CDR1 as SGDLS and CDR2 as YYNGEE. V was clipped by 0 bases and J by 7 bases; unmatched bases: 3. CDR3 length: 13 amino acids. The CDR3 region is CASSVGDRGTQYF. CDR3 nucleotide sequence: TGTGCCAGCAGCGTAGGGGACAGAGGGACCCAGTACTTC.

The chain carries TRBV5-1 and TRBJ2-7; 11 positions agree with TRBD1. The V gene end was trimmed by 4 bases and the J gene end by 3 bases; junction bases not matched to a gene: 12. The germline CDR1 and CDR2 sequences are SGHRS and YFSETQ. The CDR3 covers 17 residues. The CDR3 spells CASSLPSGQGVRYEQYF. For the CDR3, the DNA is TGCGCCAGCAGCCTCCCGTCGGGACAGGGGGTACGCTACGAGCAGTACTTC.

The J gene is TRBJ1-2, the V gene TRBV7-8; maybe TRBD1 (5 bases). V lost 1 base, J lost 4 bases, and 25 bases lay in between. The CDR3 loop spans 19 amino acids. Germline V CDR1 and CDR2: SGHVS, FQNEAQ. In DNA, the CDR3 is TGTGCCAGCAGCTTAGGGTGGCAGGGCGAACGGGGCGGACGCTATGGCTACACCTTC. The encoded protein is CASSLGWQGERGGRYGYTF.

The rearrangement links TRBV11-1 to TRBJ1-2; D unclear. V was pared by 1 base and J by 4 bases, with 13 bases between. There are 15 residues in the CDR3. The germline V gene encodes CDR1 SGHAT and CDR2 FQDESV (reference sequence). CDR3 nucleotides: TGTGCCAGCAGCTTAGTGGCAGGATTATCCTATGGCTACACCTTC. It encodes CASSLVAGLSYGYTF.

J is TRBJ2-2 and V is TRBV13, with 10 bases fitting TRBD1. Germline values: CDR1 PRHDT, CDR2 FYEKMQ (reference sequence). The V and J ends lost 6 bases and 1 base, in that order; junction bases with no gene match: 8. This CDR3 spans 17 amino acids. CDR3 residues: CASRPYRDRGNTGELFF. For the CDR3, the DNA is TGTGCCAGCAGACCTTACCGGGACAGGGGGAACACCGGGGAGCTGTTTTTT.

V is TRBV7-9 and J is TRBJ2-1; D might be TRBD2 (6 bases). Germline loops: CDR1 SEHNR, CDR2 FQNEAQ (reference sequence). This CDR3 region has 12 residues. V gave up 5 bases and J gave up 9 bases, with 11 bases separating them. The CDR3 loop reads CASSAGLPEQFF. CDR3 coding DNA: TGTGCCAGCAGCGCGGGACTTCCTGAGCAGTTCTTC.

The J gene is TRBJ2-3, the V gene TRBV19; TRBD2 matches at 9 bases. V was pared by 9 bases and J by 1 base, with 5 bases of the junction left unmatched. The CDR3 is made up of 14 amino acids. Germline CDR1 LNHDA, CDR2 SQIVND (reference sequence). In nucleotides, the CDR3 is TGTGCCAGCCAGAGGACTAGCGGCACAGATACGCAGTATTTT. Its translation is CASQRTSGTDTQYF.

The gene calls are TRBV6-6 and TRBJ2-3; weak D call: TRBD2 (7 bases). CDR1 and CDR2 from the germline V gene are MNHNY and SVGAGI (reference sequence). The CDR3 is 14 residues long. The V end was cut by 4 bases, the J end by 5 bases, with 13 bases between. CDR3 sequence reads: CASSFGGAIDTQYF. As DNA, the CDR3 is TGTGCCAGCAGTTTTGGGGGGGCGATAGATACGCAGTATTTT.

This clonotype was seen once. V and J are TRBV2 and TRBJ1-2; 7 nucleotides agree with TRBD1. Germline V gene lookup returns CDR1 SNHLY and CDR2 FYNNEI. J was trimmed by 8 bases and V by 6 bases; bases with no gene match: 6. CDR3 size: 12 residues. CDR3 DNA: TGTGCCAGCAGCCAGACAGGGCACGGCTACACCTTC. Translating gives CASSQTGHGYTF.